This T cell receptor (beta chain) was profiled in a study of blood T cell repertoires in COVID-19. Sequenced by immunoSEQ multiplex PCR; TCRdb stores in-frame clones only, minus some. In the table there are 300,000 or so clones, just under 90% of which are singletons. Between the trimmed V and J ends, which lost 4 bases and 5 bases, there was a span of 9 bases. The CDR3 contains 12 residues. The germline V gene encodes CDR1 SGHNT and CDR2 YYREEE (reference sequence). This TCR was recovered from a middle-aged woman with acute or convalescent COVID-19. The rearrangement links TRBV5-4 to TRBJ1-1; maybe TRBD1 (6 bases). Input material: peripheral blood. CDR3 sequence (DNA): TGTGCCAGCAGCCTCCAGGGGACTGAAGCTTTCTTT. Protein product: CASSLQGTEAFF.